What follows describes a single TCR beta chain. What it binds is unknown. Data came from immunoSEQ multiplex PCR; TCRdb stores just in-frame clones and leaves some out. The sample shows about 110,000 clones, around 90% of them seen only once. These data belong to a study of T cell responses to AZD1222 COVID-19 vaccine. The study's findings and limits: Only 6 or 7 AZD1222 recipients tested seropositive at baseline. No repertoire was sampled before or during the peak T cell response, only after it. Compared with day 0, the breadth and depth of the Spike-specific TCR repertoire rose significantly after two doses of AZD1222.

This sequence was found in an adult in good health. Sample: peripheral blood, taken on day 0 of AZD1222 vaccination.

CDR3 coding DNA: TGTGCCAGCAGCCAAGGGGATTTCAGACCGGGTGAAAAACTGTTTTTT. It specifies CASSQGDFRPGEKLFF. The chain recombines TRBV3-1 (or the pseudogene TRBV3-2) with TRBJ1-4; D gene unclear. CDR1 and CDR2 (germline): LGHDT, YNNKEL (reference sequence). V was trimmed by 1 base and J by 7 bases, leaving 16 bases between them. The length of the CDR3 is 16 residues.